The clone carrying this TCR beta chain was counted between two and nine times. The antigen remains unidentified. V lost 6 bases and J lost 1, with 12 bases in between. Germline V lookup: CDR1 MNHNS, CDR2 SASEGT. CDR3 size: 14 residues. The data were taken from a study of beta chain features in type 1 diabetes. Study background: Sorted cells, some 98,000,000 in number, were examined across all samples. Study findings and constraints: Type 1 diabetes patients had VDJ junctions that carried fewer insertions and more deletions.

Reverse transcribing all isolated RNA meant expressed TCRB transcripts were sequenced. Method: immunoSEQ multiplex PCR; TCRdb's copy keeps in-frame clones and lacks some. The sample consists of hundreds of thousands of clones, approximately 10% of them appearing once. The source material was naive CD4+ T cells from blood. The rearrangement joins TRBV6-1 to TRBJ1-1, with a tentative D call TRBD1 (6 bases). The TCR originated in a woman aged 25 to 45 in good health. The CDR3 region is CASRNRDSNTEAFF. The CDR3 bases are TGTGCCAGCAGAAACAGGGATTCGAACACTGAAGCTTTCTTT.